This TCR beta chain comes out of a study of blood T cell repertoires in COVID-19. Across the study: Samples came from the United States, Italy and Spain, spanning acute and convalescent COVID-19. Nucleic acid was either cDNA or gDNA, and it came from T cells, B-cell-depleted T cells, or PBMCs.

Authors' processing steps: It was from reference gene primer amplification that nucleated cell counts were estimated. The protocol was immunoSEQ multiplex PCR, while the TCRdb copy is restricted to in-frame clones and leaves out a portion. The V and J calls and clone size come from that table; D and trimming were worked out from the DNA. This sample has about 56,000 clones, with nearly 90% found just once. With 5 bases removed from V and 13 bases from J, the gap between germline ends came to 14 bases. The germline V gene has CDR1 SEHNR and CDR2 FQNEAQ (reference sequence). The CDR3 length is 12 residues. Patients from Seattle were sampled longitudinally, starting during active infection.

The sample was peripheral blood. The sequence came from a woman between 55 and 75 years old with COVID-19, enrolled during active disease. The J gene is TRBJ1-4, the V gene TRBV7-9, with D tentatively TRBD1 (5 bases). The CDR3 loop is CASSLDTLVLFF. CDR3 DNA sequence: TGTGCCAGCAGCCTGGACACCCTGGTACTGTTTTTT.